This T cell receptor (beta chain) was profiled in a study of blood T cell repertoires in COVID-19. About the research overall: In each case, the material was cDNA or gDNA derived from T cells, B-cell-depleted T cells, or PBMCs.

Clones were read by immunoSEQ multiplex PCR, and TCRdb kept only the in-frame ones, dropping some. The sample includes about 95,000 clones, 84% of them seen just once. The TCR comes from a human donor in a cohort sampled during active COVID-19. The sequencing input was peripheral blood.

The CDR3 reads CASSQSQVSHYEQYF. As DNA, the CDR3 is TGTGCCAGCAGCCAATCTCAGGTTTCCCACTACGAGCAGTACTTC. The chain carries TRBV14 and TRBJ2-7; D uncertain. Looked up from germline, CDR1 is SGHDN and CDR2 is FVKESK. Trimming cost V 2 bases and J 3 bases, with 14 bases left between them. The CDR3 covers 15 residues.